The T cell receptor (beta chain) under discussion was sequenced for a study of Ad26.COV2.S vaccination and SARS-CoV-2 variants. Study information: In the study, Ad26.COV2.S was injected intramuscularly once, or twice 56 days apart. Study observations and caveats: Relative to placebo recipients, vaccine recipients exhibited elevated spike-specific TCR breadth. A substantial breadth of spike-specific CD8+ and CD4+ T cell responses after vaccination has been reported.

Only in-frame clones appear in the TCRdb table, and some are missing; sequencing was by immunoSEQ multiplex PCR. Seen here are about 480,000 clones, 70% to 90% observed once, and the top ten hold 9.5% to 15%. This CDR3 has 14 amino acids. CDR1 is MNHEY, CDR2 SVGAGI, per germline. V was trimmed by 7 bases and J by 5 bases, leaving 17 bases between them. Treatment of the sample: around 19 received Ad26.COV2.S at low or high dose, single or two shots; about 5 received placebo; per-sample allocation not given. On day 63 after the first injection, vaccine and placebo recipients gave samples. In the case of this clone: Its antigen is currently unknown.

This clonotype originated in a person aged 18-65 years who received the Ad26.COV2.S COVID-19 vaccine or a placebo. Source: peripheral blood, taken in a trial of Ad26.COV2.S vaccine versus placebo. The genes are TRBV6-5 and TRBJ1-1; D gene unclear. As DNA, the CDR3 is TGTGCCAGCACCACGGGAACCGTGGGGACTGAAGCTTTCTTT. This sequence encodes CASTTGTVGTEAFF.